This record looks at one T cell receptor beta chain sequence and its context. The second PCR ran roughly 6 to 11 cycles with a sample-barcoded 5' primer and J-beta primers. A template-switch adaptor with 12 random nucleotides tagged each cDNA molecule. TCRdb ran MiXCR on the 5' RACE reads and lists one entry per CDR3 protein. The table includes some 560,000 distinct CDR3 sequences, about 25% detected once. The data stem from a study of blood T cells in healthy people across ages. This CDR3 is 15 amino acids long. The junction had 6 bases not matched to a gene; V was cut back by 5 bases and J by 3 bases. Germline V gives CDR1 MNHEY, CDR2 SVGAGI. These same data were also listed under a study on T cells of mothers and their children.

The sequenced sample consisted of blood. This chain uses TRBV6-5 with TRBJ2-7; 11 bases match TRBD1. The TCR sequence derives from a boy aged 2 to 10 in good health. The CDR3, as DNA: TGTGCCAGCAGTCTTACGGGGACAGGGGGCTACGAGCAGTACTTC. This translates into CASSLTGTGGYEQYF.